Listed here are 7 T cell receptor beta chains from one sample, sequenced in a study of spatial heterogeneity in lung cancer. Noted time point: sample taken at primary tumor resection. Unsorted samples of tumor, nontumor lung or frozen PBMC had their whole RNA sequenced. TCRdb re-called the 5' RACE reads through MiXCR, storing one row per CDR3 protein. In the table there are about 44,000 distinct CDR3 sequences, about an eighth of which are singletons. The sample here was PBMCs, taken at surgery. Source of these receptors: a male donor with early-stage non-small cell lung cancer.

This clonotype has only one observation. The gene calls are TRBV4-2 and TRBJ2-1; 12 nucleotides agree with TRBD2. The CDR3 sequence is 15 residues long. J lost 8 bases, V lost 4 bases, and 6 bases had no gene match. CDR1 is LGHNA and CDR2 is YNFKEQ in the germline V gene. Here the CDR3 reads CASSLLAGGKHEQFF. In nucleotides, the CDR3 is TGTGCCAGCAGCCTACTAGCGGGGGGCAAGCATGAGCAGTTCTTC.

This clonotype was observed a few times. The chain's CDR3 is CATSDPIAGGTGTGELFF. DNA of the CDR3: TGTGCCACCAGTGATCCAATAGCGGGAGGAACTGGCACCGGGGAGCTGTTTTTT. V gene TRBV24-1 combines with J gene TRBJ2-2, with TRBD2 matching over 10 bases. Per the germline V gene, CDR1 is KGHDR and CDR2 is SFDVKD. The CDR3 is made up of 18 amino acids. V lost 3 bases to trimming and J lost 4 bases; unmatched junction nucleotides: 10.

In its sample, this clonotype was seen a few times. V gene TRBV21-1 combines with J gene TRBJ1-1. TRBV21-1 is designated a pseudogene. There are 16 residues in the CDR3. CDR3 nucleotides: TGTGCCAGCAGCAAAGCCTTTGGACCCCGGAACACTGAAGCTTTCTTT. Protein product: CASSKAFGPRNTEAFF.

There are many counts of this clonotype. The CDR3: CSVTLLAGDDEQYF. The CDR3, as DNA: TGCAGCGTCACCCTACTAGCGGGAGATGACGAGCAGTACTTC. The chain joins TRBV29-1 to TRBJ2-7; 11 bases align to TRBD2. In germline, CDR1 is SQVTM, CDR2 ANQGSEA. The CDR3 is made up of 14 amino acids. V shed 6 bases and J 5 bases; nucleotides not matched to a gene: 9.

This clonotype occurred many times. V is TRBV5-1 and J is TRBJ1-1, with TRBD1 matching over 8 bases. In germline, CDR1 is SGHRS, CDR2 YFSETQ. This CDR3 has 14 residues. Germline trimming cut 3 bases from V and 3 bases from J; bases unmatched to any gene: 4. The CDR3 DNA reads TGCGCCAGCAGCTGGGGACAGGAATACACTGAAGCTTTCTTT. Amino acids: CASSWGQEYTEAFF.

This chain joins TRBV12-5 and TRBJ1-1; D remains ambiguous. Germline-derived CDR1 and CDR2 are LGHNT and FRNRAP. CDR3 length: 15 amino acids. V lost 0 bases to trimming and J lost 0 bases, with 8 bases between them. CDR3 loop: CASGLVTNMNTEAFF. The CDR3 bases are TGTGCTAGTGGTTTGGTAACCAACATGAACACTGAAGCTTTCTTT.

This clonotype ranks as medium-sized. The genes are TRBV5-1 and TRBJ2-7, with D tentatively TRBD1 (6 bases). Germline V gene data show CDR1 as SGHRS and CDR2 as YFSETQ. This CDR3 has 13 amino acids. Trimming shortened V by 7 bases and J by 0 bases, and 11 bases separated the two germline ends. The CDR3 DNA reads as TGCGCCAGCTCACAGGGAATCTCCTACGAGCAGTACTTC. Amino acid sequence: CASSQGISYEQYF.